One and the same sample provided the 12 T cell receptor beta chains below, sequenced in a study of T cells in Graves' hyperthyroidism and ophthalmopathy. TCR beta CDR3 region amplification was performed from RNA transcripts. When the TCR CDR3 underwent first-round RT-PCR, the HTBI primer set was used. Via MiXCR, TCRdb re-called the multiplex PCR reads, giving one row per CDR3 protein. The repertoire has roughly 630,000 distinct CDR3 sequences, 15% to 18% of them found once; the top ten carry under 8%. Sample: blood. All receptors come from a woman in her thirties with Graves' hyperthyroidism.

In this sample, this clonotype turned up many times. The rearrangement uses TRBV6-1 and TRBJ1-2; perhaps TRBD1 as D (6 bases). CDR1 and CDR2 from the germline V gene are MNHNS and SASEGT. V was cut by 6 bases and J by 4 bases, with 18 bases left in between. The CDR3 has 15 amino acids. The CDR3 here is CASSRGGQNTYGYTF. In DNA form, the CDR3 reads TGTGCCAGCAGCAGGGGCGGGCAAAACACCTATGGCTACACCTTC.

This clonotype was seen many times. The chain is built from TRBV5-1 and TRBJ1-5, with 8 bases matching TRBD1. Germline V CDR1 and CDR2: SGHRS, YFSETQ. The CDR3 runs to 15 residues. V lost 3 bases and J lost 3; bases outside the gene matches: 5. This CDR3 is CASSSSGGLNQPQHF. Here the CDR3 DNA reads TGCGCCAGCAGCTCATCAGGGGGCCTCAATCAGCCCCAGCATTTT.

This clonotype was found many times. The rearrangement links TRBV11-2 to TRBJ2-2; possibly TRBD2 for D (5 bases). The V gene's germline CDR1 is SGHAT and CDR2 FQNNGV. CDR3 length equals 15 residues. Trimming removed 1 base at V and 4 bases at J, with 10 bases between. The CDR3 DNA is TGTGCCAGCAGCTTAGGACCCCGGGGCACCGGGGAGCTGTTTTTT. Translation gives CASSLGPRGTGELFF.

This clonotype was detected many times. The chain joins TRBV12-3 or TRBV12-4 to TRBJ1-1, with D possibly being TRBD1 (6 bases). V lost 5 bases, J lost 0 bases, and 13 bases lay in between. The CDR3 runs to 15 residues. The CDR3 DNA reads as TGTGCCAGCAGTAAGACAGGAGACCTGAACACTGAAGCTTTCTTT. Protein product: CASSKTGDLNTEAFF.

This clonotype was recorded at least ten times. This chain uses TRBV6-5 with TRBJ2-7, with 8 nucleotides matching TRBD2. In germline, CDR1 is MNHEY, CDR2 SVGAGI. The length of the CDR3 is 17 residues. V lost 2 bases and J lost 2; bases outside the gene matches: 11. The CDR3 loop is CASSYSQAGVGAYEQYF. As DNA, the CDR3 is TGTGCCAGCAGTTACAGCCAAGCGGGGGTTGGGGCCTACGAGCAGTACTTC.

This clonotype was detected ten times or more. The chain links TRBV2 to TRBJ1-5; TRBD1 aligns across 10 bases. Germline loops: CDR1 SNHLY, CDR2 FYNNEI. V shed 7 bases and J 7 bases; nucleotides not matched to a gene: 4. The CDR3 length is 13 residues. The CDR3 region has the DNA TGTGCCAGCAAGGGACAGGGGACCCAGCCCCAGCATTTT. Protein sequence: CASKGQGTQPQHF.

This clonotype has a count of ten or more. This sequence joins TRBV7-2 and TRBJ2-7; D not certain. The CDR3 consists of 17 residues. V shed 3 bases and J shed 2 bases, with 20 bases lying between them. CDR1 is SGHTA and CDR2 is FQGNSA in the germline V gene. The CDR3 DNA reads TGTGCCAGCAGCTTGGTCCCTAACAGTCCCCATGCCTACGAGCAGTACTTC. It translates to CASSLVPNSPHAYEQYF.

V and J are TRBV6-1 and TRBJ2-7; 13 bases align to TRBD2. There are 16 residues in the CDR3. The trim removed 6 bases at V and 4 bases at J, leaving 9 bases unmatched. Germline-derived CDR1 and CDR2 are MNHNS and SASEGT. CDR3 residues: CASSERTSGSLYEQYF. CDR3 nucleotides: TGTGCCAGCAGCGAACGGACTAGCGGGAGTTTGTACGAGCAGTACTTC.

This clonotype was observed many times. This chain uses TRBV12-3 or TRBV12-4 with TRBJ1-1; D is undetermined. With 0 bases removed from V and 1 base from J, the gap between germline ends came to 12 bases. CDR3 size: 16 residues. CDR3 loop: CASSLATVMGNTEAFF. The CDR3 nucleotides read TGTGCCAGCAGTTTAGCGACGGTGATGGGGAACACTGAAGCTTTCTTT.

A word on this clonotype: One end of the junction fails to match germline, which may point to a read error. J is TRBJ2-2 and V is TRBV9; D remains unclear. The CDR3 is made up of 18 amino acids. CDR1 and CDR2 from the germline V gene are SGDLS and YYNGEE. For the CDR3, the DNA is TGTGCCAGCACCGTAAGGGCAGCAAACTTAGAGAACACCGGGGAGCTGTTTTTT. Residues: CASTVRAANLENTGELFF.

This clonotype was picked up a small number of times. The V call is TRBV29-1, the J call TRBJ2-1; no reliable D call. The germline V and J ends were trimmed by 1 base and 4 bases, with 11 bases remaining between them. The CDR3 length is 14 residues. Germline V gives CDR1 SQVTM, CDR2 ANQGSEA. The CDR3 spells CSVEGQLIYNEQFF. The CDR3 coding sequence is TGCAGCGTTGAAGGCCAGCTAATATACAATGAGCAGTTCTTC.

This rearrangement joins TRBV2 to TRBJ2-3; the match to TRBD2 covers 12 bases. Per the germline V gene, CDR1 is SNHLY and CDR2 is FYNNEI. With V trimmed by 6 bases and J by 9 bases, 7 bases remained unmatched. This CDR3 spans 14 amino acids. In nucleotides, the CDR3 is TGTGCCAGCAGAATCGGGACTAGCGGGTCAACGCAGTATTTT. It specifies CASRIGTSGSTQYF. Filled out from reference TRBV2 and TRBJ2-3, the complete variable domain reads EPEVTQTPSHQVTQMGQEVILRCVPISNHLYFYWYRQILGQKVEFLVSFYNNEISEKSEIFDDQFSVERPDGSNFTLKIRSTKLEDSAMYFCASRIGTSGSTQYFGPGTRLTVL.